The 3 T cell receptor beta chains below come from one sample, sequenced in a study of blood T cells in healthy people across ages. For the second PCR, which ran for about 6 to 11 cycles, a sample-barcoded 5' primer and a J-beta primer mix were used. TCRdb re-called the 5' RACE reads through MiXCR, storing one row per CDR3 protein. The profile shows approximately 900,000 distinct CDR3 sequences, under 50% of them singletons. The sequenced sample consisted of blood. The receptors come from a young man in good health.

V is TRBV20-1 and J is TRBJ2-5; D is possibly TRBD2 (7 bases). The germline gives CDR1 DFQATT, CDR2 SNEGSKA (reference sequence). V dropped 3 bases and J dropped 13 bases, with 24 bases sitting between them. The CDR3 extends over 14 amino acids. The CDR3 nucleotides read TGCAGTGCTAGGGGGGGGCTAGCGTTGGCCCCGGGGTACTTC. It translates to CSARGGLALAPGYF.

Comment on this clonotype: The junction does not match germline at one end; this may be a read error. The chain couples TRBV7-7 to TRBJ2-5; the D is unclear. CDR1 is SSHAT, CDR2 FNYEAQ, per germline (reference sequence). The CDR3 contains 14 residues. In nucleotides, the CDR3 is TGTGCTAGCAGCTTAAATGGCAAGCAAGAGACCCTGTACTTC. Residues: CASSLNGKQETLYF.

In this sample, this clonotype turned up a few times. The rearrangement uses TRBV30 and TRBJ2-4; D is unclear. V lost 4 bases and J 0 bases, leaving 10 bases between the germline ends. The CDR3 consists of 14 residues. The germline V gene encodes CDR1 GTSNPN and CDR2 SVGIG (reference sequence). The CDR3 is CAWKGTLAKNIQYF. The CDR3 DNA follows: TGTGCCTGGAAGGGCACTCTAGCCAAAAACATTCAGTACTTC.